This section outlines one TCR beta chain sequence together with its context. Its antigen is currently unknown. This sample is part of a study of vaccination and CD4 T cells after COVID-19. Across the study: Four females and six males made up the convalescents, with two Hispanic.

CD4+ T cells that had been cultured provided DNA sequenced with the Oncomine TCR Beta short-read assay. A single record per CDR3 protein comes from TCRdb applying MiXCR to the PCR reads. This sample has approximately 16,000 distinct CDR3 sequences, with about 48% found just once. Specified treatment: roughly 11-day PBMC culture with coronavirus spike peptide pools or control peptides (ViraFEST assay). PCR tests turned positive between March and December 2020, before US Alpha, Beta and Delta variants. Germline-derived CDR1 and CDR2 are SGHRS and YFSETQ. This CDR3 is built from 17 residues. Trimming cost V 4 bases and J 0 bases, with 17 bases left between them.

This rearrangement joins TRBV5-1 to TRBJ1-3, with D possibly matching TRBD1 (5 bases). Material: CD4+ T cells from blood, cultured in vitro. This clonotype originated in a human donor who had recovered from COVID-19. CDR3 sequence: CASSPASGGSSGNTIYF. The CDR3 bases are TGCGCCAGCAGCCCGGCGTCGGGGGGAAGCTCTGGAAACACCATATATTTT.